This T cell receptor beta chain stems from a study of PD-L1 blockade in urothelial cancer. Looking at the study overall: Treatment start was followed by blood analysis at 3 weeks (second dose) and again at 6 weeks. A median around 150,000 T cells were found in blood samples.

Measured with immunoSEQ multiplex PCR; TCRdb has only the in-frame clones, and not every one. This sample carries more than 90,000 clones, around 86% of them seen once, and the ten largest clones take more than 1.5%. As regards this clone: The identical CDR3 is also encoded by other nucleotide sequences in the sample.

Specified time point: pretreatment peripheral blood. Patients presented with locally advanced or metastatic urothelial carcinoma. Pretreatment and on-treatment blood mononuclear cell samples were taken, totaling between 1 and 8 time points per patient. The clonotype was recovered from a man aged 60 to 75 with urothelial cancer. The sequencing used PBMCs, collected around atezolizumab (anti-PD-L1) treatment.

CDR3 region: CASSLGGGGSYEQYF. DNA of the CDR3: TGTGCCAGCAGCTTAGGCGGGGGGGGCTCCTACGAGCAGTACTTC. J is TRBJ2-7 and V is TRBV11-2, with 9 positions matching TRBD2. V lost 1 base to trimming and J lost 0 bases; unmatched junction nucleotides: 1. Germline V lookup: CDR1 SGHAT, CDR2 FQNNGV. The CDR3 is 15 residues long. The full variable domain, its missing parts supplied by reference TRBV11-2 and TRBJ2-7, is EAGVAQSPRYKIIEKRQSVAFWCNPISGHATLYWYQQILGQGPKLLIQFQNNGVVDDSQLPKDRFSAERLKGVDSTLKIQPAKLEDSAVYLCASSLGGGGSYEQYFGPGTRLTVT.